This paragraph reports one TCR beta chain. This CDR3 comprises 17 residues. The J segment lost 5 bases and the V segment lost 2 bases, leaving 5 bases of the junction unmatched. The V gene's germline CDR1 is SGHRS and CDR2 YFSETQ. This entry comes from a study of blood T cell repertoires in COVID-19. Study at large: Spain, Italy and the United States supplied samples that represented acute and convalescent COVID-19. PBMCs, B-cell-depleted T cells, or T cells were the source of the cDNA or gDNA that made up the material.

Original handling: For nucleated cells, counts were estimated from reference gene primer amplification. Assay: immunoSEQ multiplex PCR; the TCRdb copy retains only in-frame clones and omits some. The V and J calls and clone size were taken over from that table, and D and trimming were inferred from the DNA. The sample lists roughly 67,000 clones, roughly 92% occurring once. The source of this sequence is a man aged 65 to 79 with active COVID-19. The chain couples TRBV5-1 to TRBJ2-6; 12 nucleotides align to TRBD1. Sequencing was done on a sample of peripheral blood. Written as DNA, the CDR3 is TGCGCCAGCAGCTTACGGGACAGGGGGCTCTGGGCCAACGTCCTGACTTTC. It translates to CASSLRDRGLWANVLTF.